The TCR beta chain described here comes from a study of cytomegalovirus exposure and HLA in healthy donors. It was with 60 Vbeta and 13 Jbeta primers that the PCR ran. Some clones are missing from TCRdb's copy, which holds only in-frame ones; the method was immunoSEQ multiplex PCR. The sample has 90,000 to 150,000 clones, 77% seen once. Sampled while nominally healthy, donors likely had unrecorded immune exposures. Overall study findings and caveats: Sequencing likely produced, as an artifact, a cluster of highly shared sequence variants. Common viral pathogens were later found to be apparently linked to several of the most significant clusters.

A remark on this clone: The antigen is undetermined.

The sample comprised PBMCs. This TCR came from a man between 35 and 55 years old in good health and CMV-seropositive.

This chain's CDR3 is CASSLPRGKPQSPNEKLFF. The CDR3 nucleotides read TGTGCCAGCAGCTTACCCAGGGGGAAGCCCCAATCGCCGAATGAAAAACTGTTTTTT. The V gene is TRBV7-9, the J gene TRBJ1-4; TRBD1 matches 7 bases. Unmatched junction bases numbered 17, after V lost 2 bases and J lost 5 bases. Germline CDR1 is SEHNR and CDR2 is FQNEAQ (reference sequence). The CDR3 runs to 19 residues. The full variable domain, in which reference TRBV7-9 and TRBJ1-4 provide the parts outside the CDR3, is DTGVSQNPRHKITKRGQNVTFRCDPISEHNRLYWYRQTLGQGPEFLTYFQNEAQLEKSRLLSDRFSAERPKGSFSTLEIQRTEQGDSAMYLCASSLPRGKPQSPNEKLFFGSGTQLSVL.